This T cell receptor (beta chain) was sequenced during a study of T-cell memory formation after mild COVID-19. TCRdb reanalysed the 5' RACE reads using MiXCR and keeps one entry per CDR3 protein. The repertoire holds approximately 150,000 distinct CDR3 sequences, with 15% to 20% as singletons. CDR3 size: 14 residues. V lost 6 bases and J 0 bases, leaving 12 bases between the germline ends. Germline assignment: CDR1 MNHEY and CDR2 SMNVEV (reference sequence). V gene TRBV27 combines with J gene TRBJ2-7; possible D gene TRBD1, 5 bases. This TCR was recovered from an adult woman who had mild COVID-19 (a few samples of this study predate the infection). Cell type and time point are not known. Sequenced: PBMCs or a T cell subset sorted from them (not recorded which). The CDR3 coding sequence is TGTGCCAGCAGGCCAGCACAGGTCTCCTACGAGCAGTACTTC. It translates to CASRPAQVSYEQYF.